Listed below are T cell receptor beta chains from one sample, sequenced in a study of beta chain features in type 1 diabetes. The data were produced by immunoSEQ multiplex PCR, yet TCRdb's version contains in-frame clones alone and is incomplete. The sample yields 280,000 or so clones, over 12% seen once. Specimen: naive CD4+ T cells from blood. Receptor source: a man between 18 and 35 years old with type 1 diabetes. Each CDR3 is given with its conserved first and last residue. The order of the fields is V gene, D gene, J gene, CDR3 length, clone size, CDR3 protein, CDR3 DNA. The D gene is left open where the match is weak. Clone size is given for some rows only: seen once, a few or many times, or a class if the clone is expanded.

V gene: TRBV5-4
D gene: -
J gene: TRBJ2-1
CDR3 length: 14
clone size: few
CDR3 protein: CASSLAAGYNEQFF
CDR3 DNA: TGTGCCAGCAGCTTGGCTGCAGGATACAATGAGCAGTTCTTC

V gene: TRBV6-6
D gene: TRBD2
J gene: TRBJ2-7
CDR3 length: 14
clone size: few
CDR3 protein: CASSYFRGAYEQYF
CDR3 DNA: TGTGCCAGCAGTTACTTCCGGGGGGCCTACGAGCAGTACTTC

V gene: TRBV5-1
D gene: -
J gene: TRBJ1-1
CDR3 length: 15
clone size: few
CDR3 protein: CASSLWSSSNTEAFF
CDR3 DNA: TGCGCCAGCAGCTTGTGGAGCAGCTCGAACACTGAAGCTTTCTTT

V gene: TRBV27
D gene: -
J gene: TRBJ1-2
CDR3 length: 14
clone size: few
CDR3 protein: CASSPQVPRYGYTF
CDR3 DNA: TGTGCCAGCAGTCCCCAGGTGCCCCGCTATGGCTACACCTTC

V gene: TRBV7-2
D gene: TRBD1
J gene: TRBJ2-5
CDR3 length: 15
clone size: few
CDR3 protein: CASSPGGQGQETQYF
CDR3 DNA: TGTGCCAGCAGCCCAGGGGGACAGGGGCAAGAGACCCAGTACTTC

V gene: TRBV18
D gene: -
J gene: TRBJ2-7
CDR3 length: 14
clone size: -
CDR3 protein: CASSPEQSSYEQYF
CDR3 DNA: TGTGCCAGCTCACCAGAACAGTCGTCCTACGAGCAGTACTTC

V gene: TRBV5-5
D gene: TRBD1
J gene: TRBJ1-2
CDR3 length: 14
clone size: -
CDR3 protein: CASSSGQLNYGYTF
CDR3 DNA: TGTGCCAGCAGTTCGGGACAGCTTAACTATGGCTACACCTTC

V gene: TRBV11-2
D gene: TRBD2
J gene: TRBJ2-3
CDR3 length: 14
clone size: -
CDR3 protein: CASSLVLAADTQYF
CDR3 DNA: TGTGCCAGCAGCTTAGTTCTAGCGGCAGATACGCAGTATTTT

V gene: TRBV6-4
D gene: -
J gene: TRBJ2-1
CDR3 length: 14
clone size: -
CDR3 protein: CASSDMGATGEQFF
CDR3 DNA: TGTGCCAGCAGTGATATGGGTGCTACGGGTGAGCAGTTCTTC

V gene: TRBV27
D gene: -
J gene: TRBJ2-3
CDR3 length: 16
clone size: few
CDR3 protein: CASSLFLAQSTDTQYF
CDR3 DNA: TGTGCCAGCAGTTTATTTCTAGCTCAGAGCACAGATACGCAGTATTTT

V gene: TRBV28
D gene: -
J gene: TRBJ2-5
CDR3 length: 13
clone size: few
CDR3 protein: CASSPGDKLNQYF
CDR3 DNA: TGTGCCAGCAGTCCAGGGGACAAACTGAACCAGTACTTC

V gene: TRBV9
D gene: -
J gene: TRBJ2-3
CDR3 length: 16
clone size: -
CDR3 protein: CASSAFLDRRTDTQYF
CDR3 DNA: TGTGCCAGCAGCGCCTTCCTAGACCGACGCACAGATACGCAGTATTTT

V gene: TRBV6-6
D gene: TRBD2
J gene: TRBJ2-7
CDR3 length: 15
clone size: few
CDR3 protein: CASSYQGSGDNEQYF
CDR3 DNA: TGTGCCAGCAGTTATCAAGGTAGCGGGGATAACGAGCAGTACTTC

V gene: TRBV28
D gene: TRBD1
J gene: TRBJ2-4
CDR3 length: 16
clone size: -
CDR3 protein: CASRRGTGVLRNIQYF
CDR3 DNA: TGTGCCAGCAGACGGGGGACAGGGGTTCTTCGCAACATTCAGTACTTC

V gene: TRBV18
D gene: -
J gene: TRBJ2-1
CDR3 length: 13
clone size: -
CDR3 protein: CASSRETYNEQFF
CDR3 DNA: TGTGCCAGCTCACGGGAGACCTACAATGAGCAGTTCTTC

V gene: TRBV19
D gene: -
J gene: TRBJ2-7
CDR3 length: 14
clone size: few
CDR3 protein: CASSYREGTYEQYF
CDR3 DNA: TGTGCCAGTAGTTACAGGGAGGGAACCTACGAGCAGTACTTC

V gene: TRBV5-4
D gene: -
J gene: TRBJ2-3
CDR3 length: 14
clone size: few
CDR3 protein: CASSLGGGTDTQYF
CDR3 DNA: TGTGCCAGCAGCTTGGGTGGCGGGACAGATACGCAGTATTTT

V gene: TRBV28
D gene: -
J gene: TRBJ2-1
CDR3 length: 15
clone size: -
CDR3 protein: CASSLGRVRYNEQFF
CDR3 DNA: TGTGCCAGCAGTTTGGGCAGGGTACGCTACAATGAGCAGTTCTTC

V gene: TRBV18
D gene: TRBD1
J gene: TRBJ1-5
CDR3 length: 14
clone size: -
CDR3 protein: CASSGQNSNQPQHF
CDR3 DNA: TGTGCCAGCTCGGGACAGAATAGCAATCAGCCCCAGCATTTT

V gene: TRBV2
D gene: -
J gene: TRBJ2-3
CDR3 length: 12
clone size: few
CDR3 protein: CASSAFTDTQYF
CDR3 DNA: TGTGCCAGCTCAGCGTTCACAGATACGCAGTATTTT

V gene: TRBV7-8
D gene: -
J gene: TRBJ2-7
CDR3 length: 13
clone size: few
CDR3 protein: CASSLALLYEQYF
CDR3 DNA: TGTGCCAGCAGCTTAGCACTGCTCTACGAGCAGTACTTC

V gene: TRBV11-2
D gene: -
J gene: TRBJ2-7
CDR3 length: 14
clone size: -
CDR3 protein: CASSLNGALYEQYF
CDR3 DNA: TGTGCCAGCAGCTTAAATGGGGCCCTTTACGAGCAGTACTTC

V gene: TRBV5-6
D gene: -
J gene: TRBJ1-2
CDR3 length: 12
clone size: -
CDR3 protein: CASSRVKGGYTF
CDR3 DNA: TGTGCCAGCAGCAGAGTGAAGGGGGGCTACACCTTC

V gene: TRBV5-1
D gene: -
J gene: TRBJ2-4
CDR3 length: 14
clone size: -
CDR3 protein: CASSLGAGEHIQYF
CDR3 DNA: TGCGCCAGCAGCTTGGGGGCCGGGGAACACATTCAGTACTTC

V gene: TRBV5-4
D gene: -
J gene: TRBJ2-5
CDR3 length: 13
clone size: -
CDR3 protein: CASSLDRAGTQYF
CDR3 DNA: TGTGCCAGCAGCTTGGACAGGGCCGGGACCCAGTACTTC

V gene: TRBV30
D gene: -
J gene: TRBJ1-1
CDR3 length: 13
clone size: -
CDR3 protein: CAWSRNGDTEAFF
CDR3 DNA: TGTGCCTGGAGCCGAAACGGAGACACTGAAGCTTTCTTT

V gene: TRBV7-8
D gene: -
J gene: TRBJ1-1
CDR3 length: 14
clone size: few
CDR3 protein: CASSSHPLTRAAFF
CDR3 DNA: TGTGCCAGCAGCTCTCACCCTTTAACTCGAGCGGCTTTCTTT

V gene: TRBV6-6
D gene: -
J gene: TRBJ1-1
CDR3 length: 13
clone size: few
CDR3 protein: CASRDQGNTEAFF
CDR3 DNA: TGTGCCAGCAGAGATCAGGGGAACACTGAAGCTTTCTTT

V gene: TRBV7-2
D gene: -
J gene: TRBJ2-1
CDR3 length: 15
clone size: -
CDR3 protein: CASSFGRALHNEQFF
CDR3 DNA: TGTGCCAGCAGCTTCGGCAGGGCTTTGCACAATGAGCAGTTCTTC

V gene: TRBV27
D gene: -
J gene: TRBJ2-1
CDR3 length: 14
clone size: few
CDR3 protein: CASSSDGNYNEQFF
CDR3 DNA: TGTGCCAGCAGTTCGGACGGGAACTACAATGAGCAGTTCTTC

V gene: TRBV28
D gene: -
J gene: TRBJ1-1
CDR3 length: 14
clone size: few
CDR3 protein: CASSFWPLNTEAFF
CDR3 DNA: TGTGCCAGCAGTTTTTGGCCGTTGAACACTGAAGCTTTCTTT

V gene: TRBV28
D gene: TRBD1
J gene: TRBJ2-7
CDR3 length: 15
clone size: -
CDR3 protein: CASRPGGGRSYEQYF
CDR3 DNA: TGTGCCAGCAGGCCAGGGGGCGGACGCTCCTACGAGCAGTACTTC

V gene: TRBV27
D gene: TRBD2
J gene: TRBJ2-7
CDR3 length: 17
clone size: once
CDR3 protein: CASSLTSANTPRREQYF
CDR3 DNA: TGTGCCAGCAGTTTGACTAGCGCGAACACTCCGCGCCGCGAGCAGTACTTC

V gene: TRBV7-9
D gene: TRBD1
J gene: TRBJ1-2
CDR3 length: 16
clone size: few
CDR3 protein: CASSALQQGRLQGYTF
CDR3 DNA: TGTGCCAGCAGCGCGCTCCAACAGGGGCGCCTTCAGGGCTACACCTTC

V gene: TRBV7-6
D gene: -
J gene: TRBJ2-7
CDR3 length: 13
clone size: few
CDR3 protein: CASPGGNRYEQYF
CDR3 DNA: TGTGCCAGCCCTGGGGGGAATCGGTACGAGCAGTACTTC

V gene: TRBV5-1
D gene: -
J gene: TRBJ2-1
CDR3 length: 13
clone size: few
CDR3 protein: CASSWSSYNEQFF
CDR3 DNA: TGCGCCAGCAGCTGGAGCTCCTACAATGAGCAGTTCTTC

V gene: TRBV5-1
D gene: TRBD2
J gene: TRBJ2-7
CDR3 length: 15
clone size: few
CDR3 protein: CASSLGPSGTYEQYF
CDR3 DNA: TGCGCCAGCAGCTTGGGGCCTAGCGGGACCTACGAGCAGTACTTC

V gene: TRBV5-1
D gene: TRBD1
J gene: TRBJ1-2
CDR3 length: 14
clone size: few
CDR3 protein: CASRSGQEAYGYTF
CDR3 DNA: TGCGCCAGCAGATCGGGACAGGAGGCCTATGGCTACACCTTC